One sample yielded the 20 T cell receptor beta chains listed below, sequenced in a study of T cells after yellow fever vaccination. TCRdb processed the 5' RACE reads anew with MiXCR; each CDR3 protein has one entry. The table has a few hundred thousand distinct CDR3 sequences, roughly 3.5% seen once. Sequences were derived from PBMCs, sampled on the day of the yellow fever booster vaccination. Every receptor here comes from a man aged 18 to 30 who received the YFV17D yellow fever vaccine.

A few counts support this clonotype. The V and J genes are TRBV6-5 and TRBJ1-1; TRBD1 might be the D (5 bases). The CDR3 is 16 amino acids. Germline CDR1 is MNHEY and CDR2 is SVGAGI. The V end was cut by 2 bases, the J end by 0 bases, with 13 bases between. CDR3: CASSYRPGGVNTEAFF. CDR3 bases: TGTGCCAGCAGTTACCGACCCGGGGGGGTGAACACTGAAGCTTTCTTT.

The chain recombines TRBV7-9 with TRBJ1-3, with TRBD1 matching over 7 bases. This CDR3 has 14 residues. Germline CDR1 is SEHNR and CDR2 is FQNEAQ (reference sequence). Trimming at V came to 6 bases and at J to 4 bases, leaving 6 bases not matched to a gene. CDR3 nucleotides: TGTGCCAGCAGATTTGACAGGGAAGGAAACACCATATATTTT. Its protein is CASRFDREGNTIYF.

This clonotype was counted at least ten times. The chain carries TRBV7-8 and TRBJ2-5; 7 bases fit TRBD1. CDR1 is SGHVS and CDR2 is FQNEAQ in the germline V gene. The J segment lost 5 bases and the V segment lost 5 bases, leaving 8 bases of the junction unmatched. This CDR3 contains 14 residues. Here the CDR3 reads CASSPRGLGETQYF. CDR3 in DNA: TGTGCCAGCAGCCCAAGGGGGCTCGGGGAGACCCAGTACTTC.

Only a few counts were recorded for this clonotype. J is TRBJ2-3 and V is TRBV19; TRBD2 matches 7 bases. The CDR3 is 15 amino acids. After removal of 4 bases from V and 4 bases from J, the junction contained 8 bases not matched to a gene. Germline V gene data show CDR1 as LNHDA and CDR2 as SQIVND (reference sequence). The CDR3, as DNA: TGTGCCAGTAGTACACTAGCGCTGGCGGCAGATACGCAGTATTTT. This codes for CASSTLALAADTQYF. The full variable domain, in which reference TRBV19 and TRBJ2-3 provide the parts outside the CDR3, is DGGITQSPKYLFRKEGQNVTLSCEQNLNHDAMYWYRQDPGQGLRLIYYSQIVNDFQKGDIAEGYSVSREKKESFPLTVTSAQKNPTAFYLCASSTLALAADTQYFGPGTRLTVL.

In its sample, this clonotype was seen many times. The V and J genes are TRBV5-1 and TRBJ2-2; D not resolved. There are 13 residues in the CDR3. V was cut by 0 bases and J by 5 bases, with 5 bases left in between. CDR1 is SGHRS, CDR2 YFSETQ, per germline. The DNA of the CDR3 is TGCGCCAGCAGCTTGGACAGTACCGGGGAGCTGTTTTTT. It is translated as CASSLDSTGELFF.

This clonotype appeared a few times. Compared with germline, one end of the junction differs, possibly owing to a read error. The CDR3 sequence: CASSLAGQVNSEAFF. The CDR3, as DNA: TGTGCCAGCAGCTTAGCCGGACAGGTGAACTCTGAAGCTTTCTTT. This chain uses TRBV7-2 with TRBJ1-1, with 7 bases identical to TRBD1. CDR1 and CDR2 (germline): SGHTA, FQGNSA. The CDR3 has 15 residues.

This clonotype was detected a few times. The rearrangement links TRBV6-1 to TRBJ1-1; 10 positions match TRBD1. Trimming cost V 1 base and J 10 bases; bases outside gene matches: 3. The CDR3 contains 13 residues. Germline V gene sequence: CDR1 MNHNS, CDR2 SASEGT. The chain's CDR3 is CASSEVDRGGAFF. In DNA form, the CDR3 reads TGTGCCAGCAGTGAAGTGGACAGGGGGGGAGCTTTCTTT.

This clonotype was counted many times. V usage is TRBV7-3 and J usage is TRBJ2-3, with a possible D match to TRBD2 (6 bases). The CDR3 spans 14 residues. The V and J ends lost 10 bases and 4 bases respectively, with 18 bases between them. The germline CDR1 and CDR2 sequences are SGHTA and FQGTGA. In nucleotides, the CDR3 is TGTGCCACCACTGGGGCGGGGAATTCAGATACGCAGTATTTT. It yields the protein CATTGAGNSDTQYF.

There are many counts of this clonotype. The chain carries TRBV29-1 and TRBJ2-2; D remains ambiguous. This CDR3 is built from 11 residues. The V gene lost 5 bases and the J gene lost 7 bases, with 8 bases spanning the gap. Germline V CDR1 and CDR2: SQVTM, ANQGSEA. The CDR3 reads CSVHLNGELFF. For the CDR3, the DNA is TGCAGCGTTCACCTCAACGGGGAGCTGTTTTTT.

In this sample, this clonotype turned up many times. The chain uses TRBV20-1 and TRBJ2-1, with 8 bases identical to TRBD2. CDR3 length: 15 amino acids. V dropped 6 bases and J dropped 2; count of bases not matched to a gene: 9. Per the germline V gene, CDR1 is DFQATT and CDR2 is SNEGSKA (reference sequence). The CDR3 spells CSARDGGGPYNEQFF. In nucleotides, the CDR3 is TGCAGTGCCCGAGACGGGGGGGGTCCCTACAATGAGCAGTTCTTC.

This clonotype appeared a few times. The chain has TRBV5-1 and TRBJ2-1; D is possibly TRBD1 or TRBD2 (7 bases each). Per the germline V gene, CDR1 is SGHRS and CDR2 is YFSETQ. The CDR3 has 17 residues. V was trimmed by 0 bases and J by 0 bases, leaving 13 bases between them. The CDR3 region is CASSLGDSGASYNEQFF. The CDR3 bases are TGCGCCAGCAGCTTGGGGGACAGCGGGGCCTCCTACAATGAGCAGTTCTTC.

This clonotype was counted at least ten times. The rearrangement uses TRBV20-1 and TRBJ1-1, with TRBD1 matching 10 bases. Unmatched junction bases numbered 7, after V lost 1 base and J lost 5 bases. The CDR3 is made up of 15 amino acids. CDR1 is DFQATT and CDR2 is SNEGSKA in the germline V gene (reference sequence). In DNA form, the CDR3 reads TGCAGTGCTAGAGGGGACAGGGGTGGGTATACTGAAGCTTTCTTT. It encodes CSARGDRGGYTEAFF.

This clonotype was counted ten times or more. The chain uses TRBV7-9 and TRBJ1-1, with 7 nucleotides matching TRBD1. Per the germline V gene, CDR1 is SEHNR and CDR2 is FQNEAQ (reference sequence). The CDR3 extends over 13 amino acids. After removal of 3 bases from V and 6 bases from J, the junction contained 4 bases not matched to a gene. This chain's CDR3 is CASSFTGESEAFF. CDR3 DNA: TGTGCCAGCAGCTTCACAGGGGAATCTGAAGCTTTCTTT.

This clonotype was seen many times. V and J are TRBV5-1 and TRBJ2-5; D unresolved. From germline, CDR1 is SGHRS and CDR2 YFSETQ. The CDR3 spans 12 residues. Trimming took off 5 bases at V and 5 bases at J, with 10 bases between the two ends. The CDR3 is CASRLVRETQYF. The CDR3 coding sequence is TGCGCCAGCAGACTCGTGAGGGAGACCCAGTACTTC.

This clonotype appeared many times. The DNA of the CDR3 is TGTGCCAGCTCACCACCTAGGACAGGGGGCGAAAAACTGTTTTTT. Translating it yields CASSPPRTGGEKLFF. V usage is TRBV18 and J usage is TRBJ1-4, with 11 bases lining up with TRBD1. The CDR3 spans 15 residues. From germline, CDR1 is KGHSH and CDR2 LQKENI. Unmatched junction bases numbered 2, after V lost 0 bases and J lost 8 bases.

This clonotype was counted ten times or more. The chain couples TRBV20-1 to TRBJ2-5; no clear D gene. Trimming pared 5 bases from V and 5 bases from J, leaving 15 bases between. Germline V gene lookup returns CDR1 DFQATT and CDR2 SNEGSKA (reference sequence). This CDR3 has 13 amino acids. CDR3 region: CSAGPGLGETQYF. CDR3 nucleotides: TGCAGTGCTGGGCCGGGTTTGGGGGAGACCCAGTACTTC.

This clonotype was detected many times. The rearrangement uses TRBV30 and TRBJ1-4, with D possibly being TRBD1 (5 bases). The CDR3 has 16 residues. Germline V gene sequence: CDR1 GTSNPN, CDR2 SVGIG (reference sequence). Trimming took off 2 bases at V and 3 bases at J, with 16 bases between the two ends. The CDR3 sequence is CAWSSGRAGPNEKLFF. CDR3 sequence (DNA): TGTGCCTGGAGTTCGGGTCGGGCAGGGCCTAATGAAAAACTGTTTTTT. The whole variable domain, remainder taken from reference TRBV30 and TRBJ1-4, is SQTIHQWPATLVQPVGSPLSLECTVEGTSNPNLYWYRQAAGRGLQLLFYSVGIGQISSEVPQNLSASRPQDRQFILSSKKLLLSDSGFYLCAWSSGRAGPNEKLFFGSGTQLSVL.

The chain links TRBV5-1 to TRBJ2-7, with 14 bases identical to TRBD2. CDR3 length equals 18 residues. Trimming removed 7 bases from V and 0 bases from J; junction bases left unmatched: 12. CDR1 SGHRS and CDR2 YFSETQ come from the germline V gene. CDR3 nucleotides: TGCGCCAGCCCTCCCACGTGGACTAGCGGGGGGTTCTCCTACGAGCAGTACTTC. This translates into CASPPTWTSGGFSYEQYF.

This clonotype was counted at least ten times. The rearrangement joins TRBV5-1 to TRBJ1-2; TRBD1 matches 7 bases. The germline CDR1 and CDR2 sequences are SGHRS and YFSETQ. This CDR3 is 13 amino acids long. With V trimmed by 4 bases and J by 6 bases, 6 bases remained unmatched. CDR3 nucleotide sequence: TGCGCCAGCAGCCAGACAGGGTTCCATGGCTACACCTTC. It translates to CASSQTGFHGYTF.

This clonotype was picked up a small number of times. J is TRBJ1-5 and V is TRBV20-1; a possible D gene is TRBD1 (6 bases). Deletions cut 3 bases from V and 7 bases from J, with 13 bases between. The CDR3 length is 13 residues. Per the germline V gene, CDR1 is DFQATT and CDR2 is SNEGSKA (reference sequence). CDR3 in DNA: TGCAGTGCTAGGAGCCAGGGGAACCAGCCCCAGCATTTT. It translates to CSARSQGNQPQHF.